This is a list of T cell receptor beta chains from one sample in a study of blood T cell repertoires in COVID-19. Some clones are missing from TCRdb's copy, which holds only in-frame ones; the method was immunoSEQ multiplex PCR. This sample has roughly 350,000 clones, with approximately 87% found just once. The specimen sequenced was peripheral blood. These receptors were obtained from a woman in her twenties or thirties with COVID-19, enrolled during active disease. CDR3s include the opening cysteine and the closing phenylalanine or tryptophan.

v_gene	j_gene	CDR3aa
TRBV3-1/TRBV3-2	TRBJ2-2	CASSQGQGNTGELFF
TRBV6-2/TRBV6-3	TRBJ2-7	CASSITSGSGEQYF
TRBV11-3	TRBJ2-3	CASSLGGGGGVADTQYF
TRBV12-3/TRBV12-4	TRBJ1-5	CASSLPGGQPQHF
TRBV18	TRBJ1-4	CASSKRTEEKEKLFF
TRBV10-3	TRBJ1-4	CAISDRGRQYREKLFF
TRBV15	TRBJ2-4	CATSRSGGLSKNIQYF
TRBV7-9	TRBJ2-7	CASSPRDKTYEQYF
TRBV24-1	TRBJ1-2	CATSAAREDYGYTF
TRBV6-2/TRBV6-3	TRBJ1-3	CASSLTGQNTIYF
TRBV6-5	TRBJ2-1	CASFRGGLEQFF
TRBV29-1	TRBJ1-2	CSVEAAAVYGYTF
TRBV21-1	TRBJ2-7	CASSKAGHRPYEQYF
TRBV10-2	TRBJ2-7	CASRTSGSYEQYF
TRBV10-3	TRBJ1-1	CAISALAGTEAFF
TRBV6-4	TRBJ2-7	CASSDSSGRTYEQYF
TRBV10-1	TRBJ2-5	CASSYPPGLAGDGGAQETQYF
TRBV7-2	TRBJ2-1	CASSERTSGSMGEQFF
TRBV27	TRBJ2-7	CASSLRTGISYEQYF
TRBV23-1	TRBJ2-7	CASLAGSRLGYEQYF
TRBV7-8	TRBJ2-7	CASSSREGLPSYEQYF
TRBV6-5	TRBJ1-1	CASSPGTEAFF
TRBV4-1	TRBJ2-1	CASSQGTSGLNEQFF
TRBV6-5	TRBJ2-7	CASFKARGAHEQYF
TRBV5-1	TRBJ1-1	CASSTDGRNTEAFF
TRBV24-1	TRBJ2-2	CATSRQGGTGELFF
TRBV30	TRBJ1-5	CAWSVTQVNQPQHF
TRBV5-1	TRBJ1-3	CASSLIQRVKSGNTIYF
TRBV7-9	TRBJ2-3	CASSLAGVPDTQYF
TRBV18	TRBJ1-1	CASSPYDRAGRTEAFF
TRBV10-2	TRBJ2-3	CASRGTGVITDTQYF
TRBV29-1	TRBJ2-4	CSVLSSRTALAKNIQYF
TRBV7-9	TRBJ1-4	CASSSPSGTGYEKLFF
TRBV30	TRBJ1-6	CAWSVQRGGNSPLHF
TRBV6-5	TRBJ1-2	CASTSQGNYGYTF
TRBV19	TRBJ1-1	CASSLGGGTEAFF
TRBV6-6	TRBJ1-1	CASSRTGNTEAFF
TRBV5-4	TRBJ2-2	CASSLSQGDTGELFF
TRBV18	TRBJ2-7	CASSPRPEYEQYF